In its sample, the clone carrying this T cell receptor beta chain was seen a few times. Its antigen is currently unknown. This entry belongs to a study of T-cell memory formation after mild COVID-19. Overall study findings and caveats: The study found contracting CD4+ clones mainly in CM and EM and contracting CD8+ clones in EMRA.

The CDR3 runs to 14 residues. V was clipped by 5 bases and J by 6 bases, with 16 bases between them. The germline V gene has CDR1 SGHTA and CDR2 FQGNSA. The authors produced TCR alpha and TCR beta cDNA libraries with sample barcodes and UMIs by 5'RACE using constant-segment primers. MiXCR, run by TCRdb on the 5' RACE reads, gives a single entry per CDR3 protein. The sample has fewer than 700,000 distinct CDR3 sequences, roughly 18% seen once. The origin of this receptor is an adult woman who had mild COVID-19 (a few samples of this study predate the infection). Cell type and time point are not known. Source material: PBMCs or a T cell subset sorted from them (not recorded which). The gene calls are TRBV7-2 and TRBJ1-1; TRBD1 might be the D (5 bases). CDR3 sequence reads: CASSPQRAGPEAFF. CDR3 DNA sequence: TGTGCCAGCAGCCCCCAACGGGCAGGGCCTGAAGCTTTCTTT.